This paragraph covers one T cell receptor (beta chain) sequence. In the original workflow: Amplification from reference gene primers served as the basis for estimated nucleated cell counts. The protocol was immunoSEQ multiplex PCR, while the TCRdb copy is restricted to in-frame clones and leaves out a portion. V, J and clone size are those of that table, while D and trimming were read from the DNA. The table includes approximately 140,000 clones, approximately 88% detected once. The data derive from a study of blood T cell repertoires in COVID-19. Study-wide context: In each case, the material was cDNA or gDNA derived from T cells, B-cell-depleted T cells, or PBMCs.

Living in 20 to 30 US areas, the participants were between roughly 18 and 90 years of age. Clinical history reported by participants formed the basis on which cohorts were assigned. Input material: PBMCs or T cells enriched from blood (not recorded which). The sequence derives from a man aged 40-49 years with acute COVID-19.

Here the CDR3 DNA reads TGTGCCAGCAGCTCCGGGACAGGGGACGAAAAACTGTTTTTT. Protein product: CASSSGTGDEKLFF. This rearrangement joins TRBV7-2 to TRBJ1-4; 10 bases match TRBD1. CDR3 size: 14 residues. J was trimmed by 8 bases and V by 4 bases; bases with no gene match: 4. CDR1 and CDR2 (germline): SGHTA, FQGNSA. Drawing the rest from reference TRBV7-2 and TRBJ1-4, the complete variable domain is GAGVSQSPSNKVTEKGKDVELRCDPISGHTALYWYRQSLGQGLEFLIYFQGNSAPDKSGLPSDRFSAERTGGSVSTLTIQRTQQEDSAVYLCASSSGTGDEKLFFGSGTQLSVL.